A single sample gave rise to the 16 T cell receptor beta chains below, sequenced in a study of blood T cell repertoires in COVID-19 (TCRdb year 2020). The method behind the library was the immunoSEQ multiplex PCR assay. In its TCRdb copy, this immuneACCESS table keeps in-frame sequences only and misses some clones. Where compared with another copy, unresolved V genes explain less than half of these, and the others have no known cause. The sample table holds around 90,000 clones, of which about 90% were seen once. Around 14% of the sample lies in the top ten. Sequencing used peripheral blood. The receptors were gathered from a male donor with acute or convalescent COVID-19.

A single count supports this clone. V and J are TRBV2 and TRBJ1-1; D gene ambiguous. Germline V gene sequence: CDR1 SNHLY, CDR2 FYNNEI. Trimming took off 6 bases at V and 1 base at J, with 21 bases between the two ends. This CDR3 has 17 residues. CDR3 residues: CASRGRHRVVGNTEAFF. In DNA form, the CDR3 reads TGTGCCAGCAGGGGGAGGCACCGAGTTGTCGGGAACACTGAAGCTTTCTTT.

The CDR3 sequence is CASSEVGGFSSSYEQYF. CDR3 bases: TGTGCCAGCAGTGAAGTAGGGGGCTTCTCGAGCTCCTACGAGCAGTACTTC. The J gene is TRBJ2-7, the V gene TRBV6-1; 7 nucleotides align to TRBD1. CDR3 length: 17 residues. Germline values: CDR1 MNHNS, CDR2 SASEGT. The V segment lost 1 base and the J segment 0 bases; nucleotides outside the gene matches: 9.

This sequence joins TRBV7-6 and TRBJ2-3; 8 bases map to TRBD2. Per the germline V gene, CDR1 is SGHVS and CDR2 is FNYEAQ. After removal of 1 base from V and 2 bases from J, the junction contained 14 bases not matched to a gene. The CDR3 runs to 19 residues. CDR3 nucleotide sequence: TGTGCCAGCAGCTTAGTACCGTGGGCGGGGGGCGCAAACACAGATACGCAGTATTTT. Amino acids: CASSLVPWAGGANTDTQYF.

CDR3 sequence: CASSTGTRIPGELFF. The DNA for the CDR3 is TGTGCCAGCAGCACCGGGACTAGGATCCCCGGGGAGCTGTTTTTT. The chain joins TRBV11-2 to TRBJ2-2, with 8 positions matching TRBD2. The CDR3 contains 15 residues. J gave up 6 bases and V 5 bases, and 8 bases lay outside the gene matches. Germline V gene data show CDR1 as SGHAT and CDR2 as FQNNGV. Combining the CDR3 with reference TRBV11-2 and TRBJ2-2 gives the whole variable domain EAGVAQSPRYKIIEKRQSVAFWCNPISGHATLYWYQQILGQGPKLLIQFQNNGVVDDSQLPKDRFSAERLKGVDSTLKIQPAKLEDSAVYLCASSTGTRIPGELFFGEGSRLTVL.

This sequence joins TRBV7-2 and TRBJ2-5, with D tentatively TRBD1 (5 bases). Germline V CDR1 and CDR2: SGHTA, FQGNSA. CDR3 size: 16 residues. The germline V and J ends were trimmed by 5 bases and 5 bases, with 21 bases remaining between them. The CDR3 here is CASSPRSGRQMETQYF. For the CDR3, the DNA is TGTGCCAGCAGCCCACGATCCGGCAGACAGATGGAGACCCAGTACTTC.

This chain uses TRBV19 with TRBJ1-5; D unresolved. Trimming took 5 bases from V and 0 from J, leaving 5 bases between them. The CDR3 has 13 residues. The V gene's germline CDR1 is LNHDA and CDR2 SQIVND (reference sequence). CDR3 nucleotides: TGTGCCAGTAGTGACACTAGCAATCAGCCCCAGCATTTT. Translated, it gives CASSDTSNQPQHF. The full variable domain, in which reference TRBV19 and TRBJ1-5 provide the parts outside the CDR3, is DGGITQSPKYLFRKEGQNVTLSCEQNLNHDAMYWYRQDPGQGLRLIYYSQIVNDFQKGDIAEGYSVSREKKESFPLTVTSAQKNPTAFYLCASSDTSNQPQHFGDGTRLSIL.

The chain uses TRBV29-1 and TRBJ2-1, with 12 nucleotides matching TRBD2. The CDR3 is made up of 15 amino acids. V gave up 4 bases and J gave up 10 bases; unmatched junction bases: 11. The germline CDR1 and CDR2 sequences are SQVTM and ANQGSEA. This CDR3 reads CSVGSSGGDVIEQFF. The CDR3 coding sequence is TGCAGCGTTGGATCTAGCGGGGGGGACGTCATAGAGCAGTTCTTC.

The V call is TRBV4-2, the J call TRBJ1-5; D is uncertain. Trimming took 0 bases from V and 6 from J, leaving 12 bases between them. The germline V gene has CDR1 LGHNA and CDR2 YNFKEQ. The CDR3 consists of 15 residues. The CDR3 sequence is CASSQDIEASQPQHF. As DNA, the CDR3 is TGTGCCAGCAGCCAAGATATTGAGGCAAGTCAGCCCCAGCATTTT.

In this sample, this clone turned up a few times. V is TRBV10-3 and J is TRBJ1-2, with 8 bases that match TRBD1. The CDR3 is 13 amino acids. Unmatched junction bases numbered 10, after V lost 3 bases and J lost 13 bases. Germline values: CDR1 ENHRY, CDR2 SYGVKD. CDR3 in amino acids: CAISDLGRGLLTF. The CDR3 DNA follows: TGTGCCATCAGTGATTTAGGCAGGGGGCTACTCACCTTC.

This clone was recorded once. The chain uses TRBV9 and TRBJ1-2; D is ambiguous. This CDR3 spans 14 amino acids. V lost 0 bases and J 6 bases, leaving 12 bases between the germline ends. The germline V gene encodes CDR1 SGDLS and CDR2 YYNGEE. The CDR3 is CASSVDVEGDGYTF. In nucleotides, the CDR3 is TGTGCCAGCAGCGTAGACGTAGAAGGAGATGGCTACACCTTC. Filled out from reference TRBV9 and TRBJ1-2, the complete variable domain reads DSGVTQTPKHLITATGQRVTLRCSPRSGDLSVYWYQQSLDQGLQFLIQYYNGEERAKGNILERFSAQQFPDLHSELNLSSLELGDSALYFCASSVDVEGDGYTFGSGTRLTVV.

V and J are TRBV5-6 and TRBJ1-2; unclear D gene. Trimming removed 0 bases from V and 10 bases from J, with 13 bases in between. Germline CDR1 SGHDT, CDR2 YYEEEE. This CDR3 spans 13 amino acids. The CDR3 region is CASSLAAGLDYTF. The CDR3 DNA sequence: TGTGCCAGCAGCTTGGCGGCAGGTCTTGACTACACCTTC.

The V call is TRBV19, the J call TRBJ1-5, with a possible D match to TRBD1 (6 bases). CDR1 LNHDA and CDR2 SQIVND come from the germline V gene (reference sequence). V lost 8 bases, J lost 5 bases, and 13 bases lay in between. This CDR3 region has 13 residues. This chain's CDR3 is CASGQGRDQPQHF. The CDR3 nucleotides are TGTGCCAGTGGCCAGGGGAGGGATCAGCCCCAGCATTTT.

V and J are TRBV6-2 or TRBV6-3 and TRBJ1-5; 10 bases map to TRBD1. Losses at the gene ends were 6 bases for V and 7 bases for J; bases not matched to a gene: 9. This CDR3 is 15 amino acids long. Germline values: CDR1 MNHEY, CDR2 SVGEGT. Here the CDR3 reads CASSPDRGGRQPQHF. In DNA form, the CDR3 reads TGTGCCAGCAGCCCGGACAGGGGGGGAAGACAGCCCCAGCATTTT.

This clone was seen more than once but under ten times. This chain links TRBV15 with TRBJ1-6; a possible D gene is TRBD1 (6 bases). From germline, CDR1 is LNHNV and CDR2 YYDKDF (reference sequence). CDR3 length: 16 residues. Trimming took off 5 bases at V and 6 bases at J, with 17 bases between the two ends. CDR3 sequence (DNA): TGTGCCACCAGCCTAAAGGGGGGGATTGGTAATTCACCCCTCCACTTT. Its translation: CATSLKGGIGNSPLHF.

This sequence joins TRBV5-5 and TRBJ2-7; a weak D match, TRBD1 (6 bases). Trimming pared 4 bases from V and 2 bases from J, leaving 19 bases between. The CDR3 has 16 residues. From germline, CDR1 is SGHKS and CDR2 YYEKEE (reference sequence). The CDR3 loop is CASSKWAGQNAYEQYF. CDR3 nucleotides: TGTGCCAGCAGCAAATGGGCAGGACAGAACGCCTACGAGCAGTACTTC.

The V and J genes are TRBV5-1 and TRBJ2-7; TRBD1 aligns across 8 bases. The junction had 6 bases not matched to a gene; V was cut back by 0 bases and J by 7 bases. In germline, CDR1 is SGHRS, CDR2 YFSETQ. This CDR3 is 14 amino acids long. The DNA for the CDR3 is TGCGCCAGCAGCTTGGGGACAGGGATTGGAGAGCAGTACTTC. Translation: CASSLGTGIGEQYF. The full variable domain, in which reference TRBV5-1 and TRBJ2-7 provide the parts outside the CDR3, is KAGVTQTPRYLIKTRGQQVTLSCSPISGHRSVSWYQQTPGQGLQFLFEYFSETQRNKGNFPGRFSGRQFSNSRSEMNVSTLELGDSALYLCASSLGTGIGEQYFGPGTRLTVT.